A single sample gave rise to the 8 T cell receptor beta chains below, sequenced in a study of beta chain features in type 1 diabetes. What was sequenced were expressed TCRB transcripts, since all of the isolated RNA had been reverse transcribed. Some clones are missing from TCRdb's copy, which holds only in-frame ones; the method was immunoSEQ multiplex PCR. The sample yields hundreds of thousands of clones, roughly an eighth seen once. Sequencing was performed on naive CD4+ T cells from blood. These receptors were taken from a woman in her late teens or twenties in good health.

J is TRBJ2-3 and V is TRBV7-2, with D tentatively TRBD1 (5 bases). Trimming took 5 bases from V and 0 from J, leaving 15 bases between them. The V gene's germline CDR1 is SGHTA and CDR2 FQGNSA. The CDR3 has 16 amino acids. DNA for the CDR3: TGTGCCAGCAGCCTCGGACAAACCTTTAGCACAGATACGCAGTATTTT. Encoded protein: CASSLGQTFSTDTQYF.

This clone was found a few times. The rearrangement uses TRBV4-1 and TRBJ2-6, with D unresolved. The CDR3 covers 15 residues. V shed 4 bases and J shed 2 bases, with 9 bases lying between them. Germline CDR1 is MGHRA and CDR2 is YSYEKL. The CDR3 region has the DNA TGCGCCAGCAGCCCTGGACGGGCTGGGGCCAACGTCCTGACTTTC. This gives the protein CASSPGRAGANVLTF.

The rearrangement uses TRBV5-1 and TRBJ1-4; D gene unclear. CDR3 length: 13 residues. CDR1 and CDR2 from the germline V gene are SGHRS and YFSETQ. V shed 2 bases and J shed 6 bases, with 8 bases lying between them. The chain's CDR3 is CASSLNGHEKLFF. CDR3 nucleotide sequence: TGCGCCAGCAGCTTAAACGGCCATGAAAAACTGTTTTTT.

The V and J genes are TRBV5-4 and TRBJ2-1; D ambiguous. The CDR3 runs 12 residues. CDR1 and CDR2 (germline): SGHNT, YYREEE (reference sequence). Trimming stripped 6 bases from V and 8 bases from J, with 12 bases between. This CDR3 is CASKGPRDEQFF. DNA for the CDR3: TGTGCCAGCAAAGGGCCTAGAGATGAGCAGTTCTTC. Full variable domain (outside the CDR3, taken from reference TRBV5-4 and TRBJ2-1): ETGVTQSPTHLIKTRGQQVTLRCSSQSGHNTVSWYQQALGQGPQFIFQYYREEENGRGNFPPRFSGLQFPNYSSELNVNALELDDSALYLCASKGPRDEQFFGPGTRLTVL.

The chain couples TRBV2 to TRBJ2-5, with D tentatively TRBD2 (6 bases). The J call may be incorrect, as the DNA end agrees better with TRBJ2-7. CDR1 is SNHLY and CDR2 is FYNNEI in the germline V gene. The CDR3 extends over 14 amino acids. The CDR3 sequence is CASMWSGSFYEQYF. Here the CDR3 DNA reads TGTGCCAGCATGTGGAGCGGGTCCTTCTACGAGCAGTACTTC.

The V gene is TRBV7-9, the J gene TRBJ2-5; 11 bases agree with TRBD2. The germline gives CDR1 SEHNR, CDR2 FQNEAQ (reference sequence). V shed 4 bases and J 5 bases; nucleotides not matched to a gene: 6. The CDR3 spans 15 residues. Here the CDR3 DNA reads TGTGCCAGCAGCTCGGGACTAGCGGAGGTGGAGACCCAGTACTTC. As protein: CASSSGLAEVETQYF.

The chain has TRBV4-3 and TRBJ1-2; unclear D gene. CDR1 and CDR2 from the germline V gene are LGHNA and YSLEER. V shed 0 bases and J shed 7 bases, with 3 bases lying between them. There are 11 residues in the CDR3. CDR3 in DNA: TGCGCCAGCAGCCAAGATCGTGGCTACACCTTC. Translation gives CASSQDRGYTF.

This clone was detected a few times. V is TRBV9 and J is TRBJ2-5; D is undetermined. This CDR3 has 15 amino acids. Germline V gene data show CDR1 as SGDLS and CDR2 as YYNGEE. Trimming cost V 0 bases and J 5 bases, with 14 bases left between them. CDR3 sequence: CASSVEPGLGETQYF. The CDR3 bases are TGTGCCAGCAGCGTAGAGCCCGGGTTGGGGGAGACCCAGTACTTC.